This T cell receptor beta chain came from a study of TIL therapy for anti-PD-1-resistant metastatic lung cancer (dated by TCRdb to about 2021). For the study in its entirety: Before any PD-1/PD-L1 blockade was given, tumors were harvested, nivolumab was then administered, and patients who progressed went on to receive lymphodepletion, an infusion of expanded TIL, and IL-2. Among the enrolled patients, the median age was 54 years (range roughly 35-80), and the median tumor PD-L1 proportion score was approximately 5.9%. Most of the cohort had lung adenocarcinoma, including four EGFR-mutant tumors and two ALK-rearranged tumors, and half of the patients were either current or former smokers. A median non-synonymous tumor mutation burden of under 1.9 mutations per megabase was determined across the cohort by whole-exome sequencing. Tumor and peripheral blood T cell receptor beta sequencing was used to track clonotypes across tumor, expanded TIL product and serial blood samples. On the study overall, not on this receptor specifically: The baseline peripheral repertoire was partially replaced by infused TIL clonotypes, which then decayed over months, and no apparent association between persistence and response was found. The cohort was highly selected, with more treatment-naive, never-smoker and oncogene-addicted patients than typical, limiting generalizability. The study protocol defined all tumor marker inferences as exploratory.

The time point label, as the study defines it: pre-treatment sample, taken before nivolumab and TIL therapy. A phase I trial run at two centers enrolled adults with stage 4 NSCLC between October 2017 and January 2020. The samples were obtained from a phase I trial that was single-arm and open-label and tested tumor-infiltrating lymphocyte therapy combined with nivolumab in advanced non-small cell lung cancer. Blood mononuclear cells from EDTA tubes were isolated by Ficoll gradient, snap-frozen as pellets, and DNA was extracted with a Qiagen mini-prep kit. The immunoSEQ v3 hsTCRB kit was used to amplify TCR beta CDR3 regions from genomic DNA through bias-controlled multiplex PCR. TCR libraries were sequenced on an Illumina NextSeq 500 to 2 million to 2.5 million read pairs for survey level or roughly 4.5-6 million for deep level. Turning to the authors' computational methods: Clonality was reported by immunoSEQ Analyzer software, which also assigned V, D and J genes and filtered out non-productive sequences. To compare repertoires between infused TIL and blood, productive Simpson clonality was used along with the Morisita overlap index of productive TRB rearrangements. Absolute clonotype counts in blood were estimated by multiplying the lymphocyte count by the CD3+ fraction and by the productive frequency of the clone. TCRdb stores this immuneACCESS table with in-frame sequences only. Part of the clones is absent; in the studies checked, under half of the shortfall reflects unresolved V genes, and no reason is known for the rest. The V and J calls and clone size were taken over from that table, and D and trimming were inferred from the DNA. In this sample the table shows roughly 58,000 clones, roughly four fifths of which occur a single time. The top ten clones comprise under 3% of the sample.

About this clone itself: Which antigen it targets is not known. Base qualities were left out, and no much larger clone turns up one base away.

The germline V and J ends show losses of 1 base and 9 bases respectively, and no gene match explains 3 bases of the junction. The germline V gene gives CDR1 as SGHRS and CDR2 as YFSETQ. The cysteine opens and the phenylalanine closes a CDR3 of 14 amino acids. The CDR3 DNA has 42 bases and is translated from base 1. The TCR comes from a person between 30 and 79 years old with non-small cell lung cancer. This receptor chain uses TRBV5-1 and TRBJ1-6, and TRBD1 matches 8 of the central bases. This specimen consisted of blood, obtained at baseline. The CDR3 is CASSLTGGSSPLHF. The DNA is TGCGCCAGCAGCTTGACAGGGGGAAGTTCACCCCTCCACTTT.